This T cell receptor (beta chain) is from a study of T cell repertoires in cytomegalovirus infection. Study background: TCR beta signatures that were public indicated CMV infection and matching HLA type.

This clonotype has at least ten counts. Its antigen is not identified. General study results and limits: Carriage of CMV together with the relevant HLA was identifiable through cumulative public TCR beta family frequency.

TCRdb reanalysed the reads using MiXCR and keeps one entry per CDR3 protein. The sample has around 740,000 distinct CDR3 sequences, 35% seen once. Trimming removed 2 bases at V and 6 bases at J, with 26 bases between. Germline CDR1 SGHVS, CDR2 FNYEAQ. The CDR3 is 18 residues long. The sequence came from a human donor in good health (CMV status not recorded). Some clones in this sample may be carry-over from other donors' samples. Sequencing used PBMCs. The rearrangement joins TRBV7-6 to TRBJ2-7, with D perhaps matching TRBD2 (5 bases). CDR3 nucleotides: TGTGCCAGCAGCTTACTCATGGTGGTGGCTAGGAGGAATAGCGAGCAGTACTTC. Its protein is CASSLLMVVARRNSEQYF.